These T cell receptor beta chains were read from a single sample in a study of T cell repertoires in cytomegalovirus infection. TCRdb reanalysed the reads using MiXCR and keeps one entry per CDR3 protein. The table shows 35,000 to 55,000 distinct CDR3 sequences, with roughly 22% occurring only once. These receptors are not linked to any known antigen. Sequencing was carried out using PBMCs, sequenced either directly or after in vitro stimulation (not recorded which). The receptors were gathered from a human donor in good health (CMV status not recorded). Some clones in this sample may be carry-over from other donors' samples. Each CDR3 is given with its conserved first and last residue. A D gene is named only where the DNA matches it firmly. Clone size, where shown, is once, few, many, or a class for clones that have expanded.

CDR3aa: CASSFASGSLDTQYF; CDR3nt: TGTGCCAGCAGCTTTGCTAGCGGGAGCTTAGATACGCAGTATTTT; v_gene: TRBV7-2; abundance: NA; j_gene: TRBJ2-3; d_gene: TRBD2
CDR3aa: CASRGWGMNTGELFF; CDR3nt: TGTGCCAGCAGGGGATGGGGGATGAACACCGGGGAGCTGTTTTTT; v_gene: TRBV2; abundance: few; j_gene: TRBJ2-2; d_gene: NA
CDR3aa: CASLTGREQFF; CDR3nt: TGTGCCAGCCTGACAGGGCGTGAGCAGTTCTTC; v_gene: TRBV27; abundance: NA; j_gene: TRBJ2-1; d_gene: TRBD1
CDR3aa: CATSDRAGANQYF; CDR3nt: TGTGCCACCAGCGACAGGGCAGGGGCTAACCAGTACTTC; v_gene: TRBV15; abundance: many; j_gene: TRBJ2-4; d_gene: TRBD1
CDR3aa: CASSFRTNTEAFF; CDR3nt: TGTGCCAGCAGTTTTAGGACGAACACTGAAGCTTTCTTT; v_gene: TRBV28; abundance: NA; j_gene: TRBJ1-1; d_gene: NA
CDR3aa: CASSPYTSGPGELFF; CDR3nt: TGTGCCAGCAGCCCCTACACCTCAGGGCCCGGGGAGCTGTTTTTT; v_gene: TRBV7-2; abundance: many; j_gene: TRBJ2-2; d_gene: NA
CDR3aa: CASRIAVQETQYF; CDR3nt: TGTGCCAGCCGTATAGCGGTACAAGAGACCCAGTACTTC; v_gene: TRBV6-2/TRBV6-3; abundance: NA; j_gene: TRBJ2-5; d_gene: NA
CDR3aa: CASSSTEYNEQFF; CDR3nt: TGTGCCAGCAGCTCGACAGAGTACAATGAGCAGTTCTTC; v_gene: TRBV7-8; abundance: NA; j_gene: TRBJ2-1; d_gene: NA
CDR3aa: CASSIGRGPGEQFF; CDR3nt: TGTGCCAGTAGTATTGGGCGGGGCCCAGGTGAGCAGTTCTTC; v_gene: TRBV19; abundance: NA; j_gene: TRBJ2-1; d_gene: NA
CDR3aa: CASSSNRDRGRFRQPQHF; CDR3nt: TGTGCCAGCAGCTCGAACCGGGACAGGGGGCGGTTTCGTCAGCCCCAGCATTTT; v_gene: TRBV7-8; abundance: many; j_gene: TRBJ1-5; d_gene: TRBD1
CDR3aa: CASSPPGTPDQPQHF; CDR3nt: TGTGCCAGCAGTCCCCCGGGGACACCCGATCAGCCCCAGCATTTT; v_gene: TRBV2; abundance: many; j_gene: TRBJ1-5; d_gene: NA
CDR3aa: CASSFGASGYEQYF; CDR3nt: TGTGCCAGCAGCTTTGGAGCCTCGGGCTACGAGCAGTACTTC; v_gene: TRBV5-5; abundance: few; j_gene: TRBJ2-7; d_gene: NA
CDR3aa: CASSYSSGWNQPQHF; CDR3nt: TGTGCCAGCAGTTACTCGAGCGGGTGGAATCAGCCCCAGCATTTT; v_gene: TRBV6-6; abundance: many; j_gene: TRBJ1-5; d_gene: NA
CDR3aa: CSAISGLSNTGELFF; CDR3nt: TGCAGTGCTATTAGCGGACTTTCGAACACCGGGGAGCTGTTTTTT; v_gene: TRBV20-1; abundance: NA; j_gene: TRBJ2-2; d_gene: NA
CDR3aa: CASSPTGMVGETQYF; CDR3nt: TGTGCCAGCAGCCCGACAGGGATGGTGGGAGAGACCCAGTACTTC; v_gene: TRBV7-7; abundance: NA; j_gene: TRBJ2-5; d_gene: TRBD1
CDR3aa: CASSFLSLLTSGSPQFF; CDR3nt: TGTGCCAGCAGCTTCCTTAGCCTCCTTACTAGCGGGAGCCCGCAGTTCTTC; v_gene: TRBV11-2; abundance: few; j_gene: TRBJ2-1; d_gene: TRBD2
CDR3aa: CASSLGAGGNGYEQYF; CDR3nt: TGTGCCAGCAGTTTAGGGGCAGGAGGGAACGGCTACGAGCAGTACTTC; v_gene: TRBV12-3/TRBV12-4; abundance: NA; j_gene: TRBJ2-7; d_gene: NA
CDR3aa: CASSPGRRGAQYF; CDR3nt: TGCGCCAGCAGCCCGGGCCGCCGGGGGGCGCAGTATTTT; v_gene: TRBV4-1; abundance: many; j_gene: TRBJ2-3; d_gene: TRBD2
CDR3aa: CASSSQVLEFSPLHF; CDR3nt: TGTGCCAGCAGCTCCCAGGTCCTCGAATTTTCACCCCTCCACTTT; v_gene: TRBV7-9; abundance: few; j_gene: TRBJ1-6; d_gene: NA
CDR3aa: CASPEQYF; CDR3nt: TGTGCCAGTCCCGAGCAGTACTTC; v_gene: TRBV6-5; abundance: many; j_gene: TRBJ2-7; d_gene: NA
CDR3aa: CASSPGAAGGETQYF; CDR3nt: TGTGCCAGCAGTCCAGGCGCAGCGGGAGGGGAGACCCAGTACTTC; v_gene: TRBV27; abundance: many; j_gene: TRBJ2-5; d_gene: TRBD2
CDR3aa: CASKAAIAGTQYF; CDR3nt: TGTGCCAGCAAGGCAGCCATCGCCGGGACCCAGTACTTC; v_gene: TRBV6-2/TRBV6-3; abundance: NA; j_gene: TRBJ2-5; d_gene: NA
CDR3aa: CSVVTGSTEAFF; CDR3nt: TGCAGCGTGGTTACAGGGTCCACTGAAGCTTTCTTT; v_gene: TRBV29-1; abundance: NA; j_gene: TRBJ1-1; d_gene: NA
CDR3aa: CASSPGQGGNTEAFF; CDR3nt: TGCGCCAGCAGCCCCGGACAGGGGGGTAACACTGAAGCTTTCTTT; v_gene: TRBV5-1; abundance: many; j_gene: TRBJ1-1; d_gene: TRBD1
CDR3aa: CASSLKGARTEAFF; CDR3nt: TGTGCCAGCAGCTTGAAGGGGGCGCGAACTGAAGCTTTCTTT; v_gene: TRBV7-4; abundance: NA; j_gene: TRBJ1-1; d_gene: TRBD1
CDR3aa: CASSYRTLGYTF; CDR3nt: TGTGCCAGCAGTTACAGGACACTTGGCTACACCTTC; v_gene: TRBV25-1; abundance: NA; j_gene: TRBJ1-2; d_gene: NA
CDR3aa: CASSGRVKEQYF; CDR3nt: TGTGCCAGCAGCGGACGGGTTAAGGAGCAGTACTTC; v_gene: TRBV7-9; abundance: many; j_gene: TRBJ2-7; d_gene: NA
CDR3aa: CASQRWREETQYF; CDR3nt: TGTGCCTCCCAGCGGTGGCGGGAAGAGACCCAGTACTTC; v_gene: TRBV6-2/TRBV6-3; abundance: NA; j_gene: TRBJ2-5; d_gene: NA
CDR3aa: CASSEWPPGQGAESPLHF; CDR3nt: TGTGCCAGTAGTGAATGGCCCCCGGGACAGGGGGCAGAATCACCCCTCCACTTT; v_gene: TRBV19; abundance: many; j_gene: TRBJ1-6; d_gene: TRBD1
CDR3aa: CASRWFTEAFF; CDR3nt: TGTGCCAGCCGTTGGTTCACTGAAGCTTTCTTT; v_gene: TRBV28; abundance: NA; j_gene: TRBJ1-1; d_gene: NA
CDR3aa: CSAVPRDRDTDTQYF; CDR3nt: TGCAGCGCCGTCCCCCGGGACAGGGACACAGATACGCAGTATTTT; v_gene: TRBV29-1; abundance: many; j_gene: TRBJ2-3; d_gene: TRBD1
CDR3aa: CASSMTDGTEAFF; CDR3nt: TGTGCCAGTAGTATGACGGACGGGACTGAAGCTTTCTTT; v_gene: TRBV19; abundance: NA; j_gene: TRBJ1-1; d_gene: NA
CDR3aa: CASSRQGKTQYF; CDR3nt: TGTGCCAGCAGCCGACAGGGAAAGACCCAGTACTTC; v_gene: TRBV7-2; abundance: many; j_gene: TRBJ2-5; d_gene: TRBD1
CDR3aa: CASRRTDNEQFF; CDR3nt: TGTGCCAGCAGACGGACAGACAATGAGCAGTTCTTC; v_gene: TRBV6-5; abundance: NA; j_gene: TRBJ2-1; d_gene: NA
CDR3aa: CASSSTRVLRETQYF; CDR3nt: TGTGCCAGCAGCTCGACCAGGGTTCTGCGAGAGACCCAGTACTTC; v_gene: TRBV7-2; abundance: many; j_gene: TRBJ2-5; d_gene: NA
CDR3aa: CASSLVVLGEYNEQFF; CDR3nt: TGTGCCAGCAGTTTAGTCGTTCTCGGGGAGTACAATGAGCAGTTCTTC; v_gene: TRBV12-3/TRBV12-4; abundance: few; j_gene: TRBJ2-1; d_gene: NA
CDR3aa: CASSQDPGGGNQPQHF; CDR3nt: TGTGCCAGCAGCCAAGATCCCGGGGGTGGCAATCAGCCCCAGCATTTT; v_gene: TRBV4-2; abundance: NA; j_gene: TRBJ1-5; d_gene: NA